This T cell receptor (beta chain) was sequenced in a study of beta chain features in type 1 diabetes. Notes on the study in general: All four CD4+ subsets from Type 1 diabetes patients carried moderately but significantly shorter TCRB CDR3s. There were fewer insertions and more deletions at the VDJ junctions of type 1 diabetes patients.

The CDR3 totals 11 residues. V was pared by 10 bases and J by 0 bases, with 5 bases between. The germline gives CDR1 ENHRY, CDR2 SYGVKD. As concerns this clone: Its target is not known.

Sequenced material consisted of expressed TCRB transcripts (all of the isolated RNA was reverse transcribed). Here immunoSEQ multiplex PCR was the method, and the copy in TCRdb shows in-frame clones only, minus some. The repertoire holds about 650,000 clones, with under 15% as singletons. Every donor provided one heparinised blood draw, which averaged approximately 100 mL. Sorting with CD45RO/CCR7/CD25/CD127/CD95/CD27 yielded naive, central memory, regulatory and stem-like memory CD4+ cells. All sorted populations exceeded 95% purity. The specimen was naive CD4+ T cells from blood. This chain uses TRBV10-3 with TRBJ2-3; D unresolved. The receptor's source is a man between 25 and 39 years old with type 1 diabetes. The CDR3 nucleotides are TGTGCCAGCCGAAGCACAGATACGCAGTATTTT. Amino acid sequence: CASRSTDTQYF.